The clone carrying this TCR beta chain appeared a few times. The V and J ends lost 4 bases and 6 bases, in that order; junction bases with no gene match: 9. Germline CDR1 SGHDN, CDR2 FVKESK. The CDR3 is 15 residues long. TCRdb's copy holds only in-frame clones and misses some; the assay was immunoSEQ multiplex PCR. The sample carries about 170,000 clones, 65% to 80% recorded once. The data belong to a study of blood T cell repertoires in COVID-19. V is TRBV14 and J is TRBJ2-7; the match to TRBD2 covers 10 bases. Sequenced sample: peripheral blood. The sequence was collected from a man aged 60 to 75 with acute or convalescent COVID-19. CDR3 protein: CASSRVAGGQSEQYF. CDR3 nucleotide sequence: TGTGCCAGCAGCCGAGTAGCGGGGGGCCAATCCGAGCAGTACTTC.